A selection of T cell receptor beta chains follows, all from one sample in a study of brain T cells in children with intractable seizures. Only in-frame clones appear in the TCRdb table, and some are missing; sequencing was by immunoSEQ multiplex PCR. The sample has about 80,000 clones; more than 75% are singletons. This specimen consisted of peripheral blood, obtained at surgery. Receptors were obtained from a girl aged 2-10 years with Rasmussen encephalitis and intractable seizures. Both conserved end residues are part of each CDR3. The D gene is left open where the match is weak. A row's size may be missing; if present it is once, few, many or a size class.

>TRBV20-1|.|TRBJ2-3|once
CSASELRTWGTDTQYF
TGCAGTGCTAGTGAATTGCGGACTTGGGGCACAGATACGCAGTATTTT
>TRBV7-8|.|TRBJ2-1|.
CASSLRARGDEQFF
TGTGCCAGCAGCTTACGGGCGAGGGGAGATGAGCAGTTCTTC
>TRBV2|TRBD1|TRBJ1-2|.
CAPGAGGDLYGYTF
TGTGCCCCTGGGGCAGGGGGTGATCTCTATGGCTACACCTTC
>TRBV10-1|.|TRBJ1-1|.
CASRAGGNTEAFF
TGCGCCAGCAGGGCTGGCGGGAACACTGAAGCTTTCTTT
>TRBV5-1|TRBD2|TRBJ2-1|.
CASSSTVAGGPFITLYNEQFF
TGCGCCAGCAGCTCTACCGTAGCGGGAGGGCCATTCATAACACTCTACAATGAGCAGTTCTTC
>TRBV11-2|.|TRBJ1-1|.
CASSLLREAFF
TGTGCCAGCAGCTTACTCAGGGAAGCTTTCTTT
>TRBV4-1|.|TRBJ1-4|.
CASSQEDPRGREKLFF
TGCGCCAGCAGCCAAGAAGACCCCCGGGGGAGGGAAAAACTGTTTTTT
>TRBV21-1|.|TRBJ1-2|.
CASSQEVGRGYTF
TGTGCCAGCAGTCAAGAGGTGGGCCGGGGCTACACCTTC
>TRBV5-1|.|TRBJ2-2|.
CASSLAGVNTGELFF
TGCGCCAGCAGCTTGGCAGGGGTCAACACCGGGGAGCTGTTTTTT
>TRBV7-3|TRBD1|TRBJ2-7|few
CASSSGTGQEQYF
TGTGCCAGCAGCTCCGGGACAGGGCAAGAGCAGTACTTC
>TRBV7-9|TRBD1|TRBJ1-1|.
CASSSGQGRVVTEAFF
TGTGCCAGCAGCTCCGGACAGGGAAGGGTGGTCACTGAAGCTTTCTTT
>TRBV19|.|TRBJ1-2|.
CASTRGLGAGTGQSGYTF
TGTGCCAGTACCCGAGGCTTGGGGGCAGGGACGGGACAAAGTGGCTACACCTTC
>TRBV2|.|TRBJ2-7|.
CASSRGHGTRDEQYF
TGTGCCAGCAGCAGGGGACATGGGACCAGGGACGAGCAGTACTTC
>TRBV7-2|TRBD1|TRBJ2-3|once
CASSLGTGQGTDTQYF
TGTGCCAGCAGCTTAGGAACGGGACAGGGGACAGATACGCAGTATTTT
>TRBV7-9|.|TRBJ2-1|.
CASSLESRSYNEQFF
TGTGCCAGCAGCTTAGAGTCCCGCTCCTACAATGAGCAGTTCTTC
>TRBV7-8|.|TRBJ2-7|.
CASSSPTTGSYEQYF
TGTGCCAGCAGCTCCCCTACTACAGGTTCCTACGAGCAGTACTTC
>TRBV7-9|TRBD2|TRBJ2-1|once
CASSVRSGSHYNEQFF
TGTGCCAGCAGTGTTAGGAGCGGGAGCCATTACAATGAGCAGTTCTTC
>TRBV12-3/TRBV12-4|.|TRBJ2-7|.
CASAVGGEQYF
TGTGCCAGCGCCGTCGGGGGAGAGCAGTACTTC
>TRBV28|.|TRBJ1-5|.
CASSSQTRGGNQPQHF
TGTGCCAGCAGTTCACAGACCCGGGGCGGCAATCAGCCCCAGCATTTT
>TRBV7-2|.|TRBJ2-1|.
CASSPRLSSYGSSYNEQFF
TGTGCCAGCAGCCCCCGTCTGTCTAGTTATGGTAGCTCCTACAATGAGCAGTTCTTC
>TRBV24-1|.|TRBJ2-1|.
CATSDSGVSSYNEQFF
TGTGCCACCAGTGATTCAGGGGTAAGCTCCTACAATGAGCAGTTCTTC
>TRBV5-1|TRBD2|TRBJ2-5|once
CASSRMSGLQETQYF
TGCGCCAGCAGCCGAATGTCGGGACTACAAGAGACCCAGTACTTC
>TRBV5-4|.|TRBJ1-1|medium-sized
CASSPGTPNTEAFF
TGTGCCAGCAGCCCAGGGACACCGAACACTGAAGCTTTCTTT
>TRBV15|.|TRBJ1-2|.
CATSRDQGQFYGYTF
TGTGCCACCAGCAGAGATCAGGGTCAGTTCTATGGCTACACCTTC
>TRBV30|.|TRBJ2-1|.
CAWSVIAAYNEQFF
TGTGCCTGGAGTGTGATAGCGGCCTACAATGAGCAGTTCTTC
>TRBV3-1/TRBV3-2|.|TRBJ1-1|few
CASSYGTVNTEAFF
TGTGCCAGCAGCTATGGGACGGTGAACACTGAAGCTTTCTTT
>TRBV5-4|TRBD1|TRBJ1-4|.
CASSPGQLNEKLFF
TGTGCCAGCAGCCCGGGACAGCTTAATGAAAAACTGTTTTTT
>TRBV30|.|TRBJ2-6|.
CAWSKESSGANVLTF
TGTGCCTGGAGTAAGGAAAGCTCTGGGGCCAACGTCCTGACTTTC
>TRBV7-2|TRBD2|TRBJ2-7|.
CASSLPLAGAYEQYF
TGTGCCAGCAGCTTACCCCTAGCGGGGGCCTACGAGCAGTACTTC
>TRBV11-2|.|TRBJ2-1|.
CASSLVVLGDEQFF
TGTGCCAGCAGCTTAGTTGTGCTAGGGGATGAGCAGTTCTTC
>TRBV30|.|TRBJ2-1|.
CVMEAARLVSNEQFF
TGTGTTATGGAGGCGGCCCGACTAGTTAGCAATGAGCAGTTCTTC
>TRBV7-9|.|TRBJ1-5|.
CASSDRYQPQHF
TGTGCCAGCAGCGATCGGTATCAGCCCCAGCATTTT
>TRBV6-2/TRBV6-3|.|TRBJ2-3|.
CASRPSRGAGVQDTQYF
TGTGCCAGCAGGCCTTCCCGAGGAGCCGGGGTTCAAGATACGCAGTATTTT
>TRBV3-1/TRBV3-2|TRBD2|TRBJ2-1|.
CASSLSGGASVEQFF
TGTGCCAGCAGCCTTAGCGGGGGGGCCTCGGTTGAGCAGTTCTTC
>TRBV30|.|TRBJ2-7|.
CAWSLTRTYEQYF
TGTGCCTGGAGTTTGACGAGAACCTACGAGCAGTACTTC
>TRBV11-3|TRBD1|TRBJ2-2|.
CASSLVAGQGAGELFF
TGTGCCAGCAGCTTAGTGGCGGGACAGGGGGCCGGGGAGCTGTTTTTT
>TRBV5-4|.|TRBJ1-1|.
CASSLRGQKAFF
TGTGCCAGCAGCTTACGGGGTCAAAAGGCTTTCTTT
>TRBV12-5|.|TRBJ2-7|.
CASGWGYEQYF
TGTGCTAGTGGTTGGGGCTACGAGCAGTACTTC
>TRBV14|.|TRBJ2-5|.
CASSLQVQETQYF
TGTGCCAGCAGCCTGCAGGTCCAAGAGACCCAGTACTTC